The clone carrying this TCR beta chain came up many times. This record comes from a study of neurological immune-mediated disorders. A 10-nucleotide random UMI tagged transcripts in template-switch 5'RACE cDNA synthesis. The output of every sequencing run, over 190 million TCR-beta sequences, came from 15-18 subjects. TCRdb re-called the 5' RACE reads with MiXCR, one entry per CDR3 protein. Of roughly 38,000 distinct CDR3 sequences listed, about 2.3% were seen once; the top ten hold 12%. The V and J ends lost 1 base and 0 bases respectively, with 18 bases between them. The CDR3 has 18 amino acids. Germline V gene sequence: CDR1 DFQATT, CDR2 SNEGSKA (reference sequence).

Sequencing input: PBMCs. V and J are TRBV20-1 and TRBJ2-2; D may be TRBD1 or TRBD2 (5 bases each). This sequence originates from a man between 25 and 39 years old with multiple sclerosis. The CDR3 coding sequence is TGCAGTGCTAGAGCCTTCCTTCCGGGACGGACGAACACCGGGGAGCTGTTTTTT. Its translation: CSARAFLPGRTNTGELFF.